The 13 T cell receptor beta chains given below trace back to one sample, sequenced in a study of human CD8 memory T cell subsets. Libraries targeted TCR beta using 5' RACE with UMIs. TCRdb reworked the 5' RACE reads into one entry per CDR3 protein, no DNA. The sample totals about 11,000 distinct CDR3 sequences. The source material was CD8+ T cells from PBMCs. All receptors come from a human donor in good health.

By frequency, this clonotype is large. The chain couples TRBV29-1 to TRBJ1-1. This CDR3 comprises 12 residues. The V gene's germline CDR1 is SQVTM and CDR2 ANQGSEA. CDR3 in amino acids: CSVEDRATEAFF.

The gene calls are TRBV9 and TRBJ1-2. Germline lookup yields CDR1 SGDLS and CDR2 YYNGEE. This CDR3 is 13 amino acids long. CDR3: CASSTTANYGYTF.

This clonotype registers medium-sized by frequency. The J gene is TRBJ2-1, the V gene TRBV9; TCRdb picks TRBD2, but there is no DNA to check that call. The CDR3 consists of 16 residues. CDR1 and CDR2 (germline): SGDLS, YYNGEE. The CDR3 here is CASSIGLAGAYNEQFF.

CDR3 protein: CASSLLPGHEQFF. V is TRBV7-9 and J is TRBJ2-1; as DNA is missing, the TRBD1 call by TCRdb cannot be tested. The length of the CDR3 is 13 residues. Per germline, CDR1 SEHNR and CDR2 FQNEAQ (reference sequence). Full variable domain (missing parts from reference TRBV7-9 and TRBJ2-1): DTGVSQNPRHKITKRGQNVTFRCDPISEHNRLYWYRQTLGQGPEFLTYFQNEAQLEKSRLLSDRFSAERPKGSFSTLEIQRTEQGDSAMYLCASSLLPGHEQFFGPGTRLTVL.

The V call is TRBV6-5, the J call TRBJ2-7. Germline loops: CDR1 MNHEY, CDR2 SVGAGI. This CDR3 contains 14 residues. CDR3: CASSYRLSLGEQYF.

The V and J genes are TRBV12-3 or TRBV12-4 and TRBJ2-1; the D call from TCRdb, TRBD2, cannot be confirmed without DNA. This CDR3 comprises 16 residues. This chain's CDR3 is CASSIAGLAGEGEQFF.

This chain uses TRBV10-3 with TRBJ1-3; checking the TCRdb D call of TRBD1 is not possible without DNA. Germline loops: CDR1 ENHRY, CDR2 SYGVKD. The CDR3 runs 14 residues. CDR3 loop: CAISDRASGNTIYF.

The chain uses TRBV11-2 and TRBJ2-5; TCRdb outputs TRBD1, but without DNA this stays unchecked. Germline CDR1 is SGHAT and CDR2 is FQNNGV. The CDR3 sequence is 17 residues long. CDR3 sequence: CASSPRGAYLGQETQYF.

According to its frequency, this clonotype is medium-sized. The chain recombines TRBV27 with TRBJ1-1; TCRdb designates TRBD1, a call that cannot be tested without DNA. The CDR3 length is 14 residues. Germline CDR1 is MNHEY and CDR2 is SMNVEV (reference sequence). The CDR3 protein is CASSLSGAGTEAFF.

V and J are TRBV6-5 and TRBJ2-3; TCRdb gives TRBD1 as the D gene, but with no DNA this cannot be confirmed. The CDR3 sequence is 14 residues long. Germline CDR1 and CDR2: MNHEY and SVGAGI. This CDR3 reads CASSLGTGADTQYF.

The V and J genes are TRBV3-1 and TRBJ2-2; checking the TCRdb D call of TRBD2 is not possible without DNA. The CDR3 length is 15 residues. Germline CDR1 and CDR2: LGHDT and YNNKEL (reference sequence). The CDR3 sequence: CASSGGTSVTGELFF.

The V gene is TRBV4-2, the J gene TRBJ2-7. This CDR3 spans 14 amino acids. Germline loops: CDR1 LGHNA, CDR2 YNFKEQ. CDR3 in amino acids: CASSQEDGVLEQYF.

The rearrangement joins TRBV29-1 to TRBJ2-7; as DNA is missing, the TRBD1 call by TCRdb cannot be tested. This CDR3 contains 16 residues. Germline V gene data show CDR1 as SQVTM and CDR2 as ANQGSEA. This chain's CDR3 is CSVEGPGQGHSYEQYF.